This TCR beta chain was sequenced during a study of OX40 agonist ivuxolimab in advanced cancers. TCRdb keeps only in-frame clones here, not all; method: immunoSEQ multiplex PCR. The sample yields fewer than 100,000 clones, roughly 85% seen once. The receptor was isolated from an adult with an advanced solid tumor such as melanoma, head and neck, liver or kidney cancer. Sequencing used CD4+ or CD8+ T cells sorted from blood, obtained in a trial of the OX40 agonist ivuxolimab.

CDR3 bases: TGTGCCAGCAGCCTTACAGGGGGCACTGAAGCTTTCTTT. This encodes CASSLTGGTEAFF. The rearrangement joins TRBV7-9 to TRBJ1-1; 8 nucleotides align to TRBD1. CDR1 is SEHNR, CDR2 FQNEAQ, per germline (reference sequence). This CDR3 comprises 13 residues. Losses at the gene ends were 5 bases for V and 4 bases for J; bases not matched to a gene: 3.